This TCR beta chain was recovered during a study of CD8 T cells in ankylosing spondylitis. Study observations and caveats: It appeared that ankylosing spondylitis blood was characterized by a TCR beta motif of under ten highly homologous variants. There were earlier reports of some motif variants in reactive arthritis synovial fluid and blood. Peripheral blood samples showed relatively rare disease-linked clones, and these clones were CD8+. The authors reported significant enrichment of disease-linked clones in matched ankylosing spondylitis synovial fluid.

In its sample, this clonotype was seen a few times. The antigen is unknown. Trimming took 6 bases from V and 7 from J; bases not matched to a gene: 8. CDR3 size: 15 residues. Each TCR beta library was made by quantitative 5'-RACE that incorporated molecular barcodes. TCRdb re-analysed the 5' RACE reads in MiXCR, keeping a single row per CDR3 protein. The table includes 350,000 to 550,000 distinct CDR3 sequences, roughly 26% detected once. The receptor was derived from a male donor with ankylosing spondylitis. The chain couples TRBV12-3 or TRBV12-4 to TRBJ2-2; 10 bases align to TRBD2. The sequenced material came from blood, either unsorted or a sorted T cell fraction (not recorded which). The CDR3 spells CASRRAGGVHGELFF. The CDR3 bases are TGTGCCAGCAGACGAGCGGGAGGGGTACACGGGGAGCTGTTTTTT.